The clone carrying this T cell receptor (beta chain) appeared many times. Per-sample PBMC isolation yielded at least 6.5 million cells. Then a second PCR, running roughly 7 to 12 cycles, was carried out with a sample-barcoded 5' primer and a J-beta primer mix. Each CDR3 protein is one row after TCRdb ran MiXCR on the 5' RACE reads. The sample gives about 680,000 distinct CDR3 sequences, roughly 50% of which show up once; roughly 30% is in the top ten. V lost 3 bases, J lost 3 bases, and 8 bases lay in between. The germline V gene encodes CDR1 SQVTM and CDR2 ANQGSEA. This CDR3 contains 12 residues. This sample was included in a study of blood T cells in healthy people across ages.

V and J are TRBV29-1 and TRBJ1-2; a weak D match, TRBD1 (6 bases). The sequencing input was blood. This sequence originates from a woman aged 55-69 years in good health. The CDR3: CSVEDSYYGYTF. The CDR3, as DNA: TGCAGCGTTGAGGACAGCTACTATGGCTACACCTTC.